This record looks at one T cell receptor (beta chain) sequence and its context. Its specificity is not known. Trimming shortened V by 4 bases and J by 0 bases, and 13 bases separated the two germline ends. Germline V lookup: CDR1 ENHRY, CDR2 SYGVKD. The CDR3 spans 15 residues. The sample is drawn from a study of identical twins. Study conclusions and caveats: Among beta out-of-frame sequences, excess sharing between twins appeared weaker. Abundant cord blood beta clonotypes carried fewer insertions; memory repertoires showed none.

TCRdb called the 5' RACE reads again in MiXCR, with one record for every CDR3 protein. Of about 1.7 million distinct CDR3 sequences listed, roughly a third are singletons. This TCR was recovered from a newborn girl in good health. The sample comprised cord blood. The V call is TRBV10-3, the J call TRBJ2-7; tentatively, D is TRBD2 (5 bases). The CDR3 region is CAISANRERSYEQYF. CDR3 in DNA: TGTGCCATCAGTGCTAATCGGGAACGCTCCTACGAGCAGTACTTC.